This T cell receptor beta chain originates from a study of cytomegalovirus exposure and HLA in healthy donors. About this clone itself: Its target is not known.

Trimming at V came to 3 bases and at J to 5 bases, leaving 7 bases not matched to a gene. Germline CDR1 reads KGHSH; CDR2 reads LQKENI. The CDR3 extends over 15 amino acids. Primers included in the PCR were 60 Vbeta and 13 Jbeta primers. Generated by immunoSEQ multiplex PCR, the TCRdb table keeps only in-frame clones and is missing some. The sample totals around 150,000 clones; its top ten clones hold approximately 2.4%. Study outcomes and limitations: In a later analysis, TCR beta V- and J-gene trimming showed a link to a missense DCLRE1C variant. When presence/absence was analysed, sequencing depth was taken to be roughly uniform across donors. A later analysis associated under 20,000 TCR beta sequences with HLA alleles at a 0.05 false discovery rate.

J is TRBJ2-3 and V is TRBV18; 8 bases agree with TRBD1. The material sequenced was PBMCs. This TCR was sampled from a man aged 40-49 years in good health and CMV-seronegative. CDR3 nucleotides: TGTGCCAGCTCACCGGCAGGGGGCAAAGGAGATACGCAGTATTTT. Protein product: CASSPAGGKGDTQYF.